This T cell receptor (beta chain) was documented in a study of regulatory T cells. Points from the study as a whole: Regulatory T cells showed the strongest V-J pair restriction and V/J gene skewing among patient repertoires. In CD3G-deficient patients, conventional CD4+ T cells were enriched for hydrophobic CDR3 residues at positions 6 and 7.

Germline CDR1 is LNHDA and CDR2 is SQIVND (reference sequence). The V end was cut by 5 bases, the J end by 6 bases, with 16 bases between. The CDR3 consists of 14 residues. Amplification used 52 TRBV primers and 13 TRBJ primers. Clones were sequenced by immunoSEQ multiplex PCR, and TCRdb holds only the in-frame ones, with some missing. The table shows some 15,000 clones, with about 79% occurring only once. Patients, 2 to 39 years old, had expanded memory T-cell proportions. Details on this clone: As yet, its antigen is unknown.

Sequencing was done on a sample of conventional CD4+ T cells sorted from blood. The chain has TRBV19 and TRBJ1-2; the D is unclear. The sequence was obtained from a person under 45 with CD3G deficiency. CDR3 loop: CASSLTPVTDGYTF. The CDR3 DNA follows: TGTGCCAGTAGTCTGACACCCGTCACGGATGGCTACACCTTC.